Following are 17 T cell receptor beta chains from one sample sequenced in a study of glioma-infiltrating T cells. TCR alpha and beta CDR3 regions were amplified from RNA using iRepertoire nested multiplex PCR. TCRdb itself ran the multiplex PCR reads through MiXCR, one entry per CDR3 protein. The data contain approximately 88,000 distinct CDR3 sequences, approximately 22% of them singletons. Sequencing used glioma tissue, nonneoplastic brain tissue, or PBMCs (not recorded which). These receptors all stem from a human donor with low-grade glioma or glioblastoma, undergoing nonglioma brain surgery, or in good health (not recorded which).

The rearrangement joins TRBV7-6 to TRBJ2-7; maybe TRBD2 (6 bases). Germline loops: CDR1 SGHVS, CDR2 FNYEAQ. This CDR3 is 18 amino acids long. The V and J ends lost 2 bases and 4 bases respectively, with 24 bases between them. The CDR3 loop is CASSLISCGKRVKYEQYF. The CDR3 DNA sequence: TGTGCCAGCAGCTTAATCTCTTGCGGGAAGAGAGTGAAATACGAGCAGTACTTC.

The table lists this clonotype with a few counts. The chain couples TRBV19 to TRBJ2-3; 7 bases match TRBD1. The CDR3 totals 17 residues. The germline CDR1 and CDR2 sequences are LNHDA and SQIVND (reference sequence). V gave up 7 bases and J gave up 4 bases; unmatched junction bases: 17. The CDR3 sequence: CASNPSKLAGGSDTQYF. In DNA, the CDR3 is TGTGCCAGTAATCCGTCAAAGTTGGCAGGGGGATCAGATACGCAGTATTTT.

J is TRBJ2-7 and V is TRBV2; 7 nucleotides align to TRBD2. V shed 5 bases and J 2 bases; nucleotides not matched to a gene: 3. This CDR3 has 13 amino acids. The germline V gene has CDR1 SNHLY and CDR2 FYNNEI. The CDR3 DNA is TGTGCCAGCAGTAGACGGGGGGCCTACGAGCAGTACTTC. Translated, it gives CASSRRGAYEQYF.

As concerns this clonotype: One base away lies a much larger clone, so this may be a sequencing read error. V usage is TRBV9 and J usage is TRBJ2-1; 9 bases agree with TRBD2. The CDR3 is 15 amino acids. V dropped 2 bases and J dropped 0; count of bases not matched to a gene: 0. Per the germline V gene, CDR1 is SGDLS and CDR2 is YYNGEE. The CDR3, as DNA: TGTGCCAGCAGCGTTAGCGGGAGCTCCTACAATGAGCAGTTCTTC. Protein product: CASSVSGSSYNEQFF.

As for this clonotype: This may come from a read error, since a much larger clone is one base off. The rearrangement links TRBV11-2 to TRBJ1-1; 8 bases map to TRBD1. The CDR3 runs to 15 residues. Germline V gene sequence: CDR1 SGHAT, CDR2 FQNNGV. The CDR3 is CASSLAGQEGTGAFF. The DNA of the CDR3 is TGTGCCAGCAGCTTAGCGGGACAGGAAGGCACTGGAGCTTTCTTT. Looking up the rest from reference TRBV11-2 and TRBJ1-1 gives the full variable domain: EAGVAQSPRYKIIEKRQSVAFWCNPISGHATLYWYQQILGQGPKLLIQFQNNGVVDDSQLPKDRFSAERLKGVDSTLKIQPAKLEDSAVYLCASSLAGQEGTGAFFGQGTRLTVV.

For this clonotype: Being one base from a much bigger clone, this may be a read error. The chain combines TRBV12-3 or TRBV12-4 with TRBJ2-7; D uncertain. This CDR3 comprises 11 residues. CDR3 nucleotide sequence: TGTGCCAGCAGTTCCCCCTACGAGCAGTGCTTC. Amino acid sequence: CASSSPYEQCF.

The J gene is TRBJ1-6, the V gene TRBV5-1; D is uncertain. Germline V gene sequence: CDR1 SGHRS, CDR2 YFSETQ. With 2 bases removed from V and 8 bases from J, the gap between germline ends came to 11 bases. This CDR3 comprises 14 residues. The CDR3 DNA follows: TGCGCCAGCAGCTTTGAGGGATCTGATTCACCCCTCCACTTT. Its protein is CASSFEGSDSPLHF.

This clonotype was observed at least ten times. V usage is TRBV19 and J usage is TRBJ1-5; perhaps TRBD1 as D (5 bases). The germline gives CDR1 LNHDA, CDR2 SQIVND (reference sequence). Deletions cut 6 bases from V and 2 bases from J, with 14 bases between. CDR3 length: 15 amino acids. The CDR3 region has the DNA TGTGCCAGTAGCAGAGGGGCCCAGGGCAATCAGCCCCAGCATTTT. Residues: CASSRGAQGNQPQHF. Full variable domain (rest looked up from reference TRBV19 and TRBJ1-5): DGGITQSPKYLFRKEGQNVTLSCEQNLNHDAMYWYRQDPGQGLRLIYYSQIVNDFQKGDIAEGYSVSREKKESFPLTVTSAQKNPTAFYLCASSRGAQGNQPQHFGDGTRLSIL.

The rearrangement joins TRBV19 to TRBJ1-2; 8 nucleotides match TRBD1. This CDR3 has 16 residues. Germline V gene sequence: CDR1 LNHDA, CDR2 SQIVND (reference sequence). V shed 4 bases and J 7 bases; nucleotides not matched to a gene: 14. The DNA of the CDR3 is TGTGCCAGTAGTACCCTTTCCCAGGGGGCTTTTGTTGGCTACACCTTC. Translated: CASSTLSQGAFVGYTF.

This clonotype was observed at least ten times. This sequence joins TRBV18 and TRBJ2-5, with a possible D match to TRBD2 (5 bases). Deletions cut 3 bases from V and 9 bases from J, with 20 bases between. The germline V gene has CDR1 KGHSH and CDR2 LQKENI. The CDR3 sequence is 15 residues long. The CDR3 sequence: CASSPLGRNLGAQYF. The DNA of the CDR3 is TGTGCCAGCTCACCTCTGGGCAGAAACTTGGGAGCCCAGTACTTC.

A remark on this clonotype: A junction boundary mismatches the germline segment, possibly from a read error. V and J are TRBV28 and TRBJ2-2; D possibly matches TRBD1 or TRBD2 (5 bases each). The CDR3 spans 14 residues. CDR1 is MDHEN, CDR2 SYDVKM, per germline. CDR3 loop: CASSPGTNTGELLF. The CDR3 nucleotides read TGTGCCAGCAGTCCCGGGACGAACACCGGGGAGCTGCTTTTT.

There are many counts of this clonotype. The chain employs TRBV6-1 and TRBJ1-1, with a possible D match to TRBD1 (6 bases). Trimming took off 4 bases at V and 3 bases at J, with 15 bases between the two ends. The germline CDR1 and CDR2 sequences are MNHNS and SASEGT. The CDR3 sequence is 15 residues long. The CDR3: CASSVYRVEDTEAFF. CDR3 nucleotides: TGTGCCAGCAGTGTTTACAGGGTAGAGGACACTGAAGCTTTCTTT.

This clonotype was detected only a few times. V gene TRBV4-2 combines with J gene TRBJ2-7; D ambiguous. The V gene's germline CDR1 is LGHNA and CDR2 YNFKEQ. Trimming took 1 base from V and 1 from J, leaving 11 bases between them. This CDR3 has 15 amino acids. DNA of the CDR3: TGTGCCAGCAGCCAAGGATCGGGCCCTTCCTACGAGCAGTACTTC. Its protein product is CASSQGSGPSYEQYF.

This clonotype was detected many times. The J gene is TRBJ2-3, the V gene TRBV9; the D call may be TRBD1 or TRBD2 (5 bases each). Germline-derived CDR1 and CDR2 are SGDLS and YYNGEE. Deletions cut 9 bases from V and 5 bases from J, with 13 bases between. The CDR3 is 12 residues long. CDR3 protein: CATARDQDTQYF. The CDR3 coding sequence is TGTGCCACCGCCAGGGACCAAGATACGCAGTATTTT.

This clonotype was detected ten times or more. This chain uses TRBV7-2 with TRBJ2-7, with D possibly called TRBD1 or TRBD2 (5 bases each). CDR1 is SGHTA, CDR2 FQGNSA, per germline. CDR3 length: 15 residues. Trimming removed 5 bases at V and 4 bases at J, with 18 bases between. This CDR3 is CASSPGAVGGYEQYF. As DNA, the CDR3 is TGTGCCAGCAGCCCTGGGGCAGTTGGCGGGTACGAGCAGTACTTC.

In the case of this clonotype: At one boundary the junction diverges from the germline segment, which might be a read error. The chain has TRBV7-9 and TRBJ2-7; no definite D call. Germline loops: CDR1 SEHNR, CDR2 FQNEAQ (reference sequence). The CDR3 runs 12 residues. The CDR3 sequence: CASSAAEIEQNF. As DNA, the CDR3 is TGTGCCAGCAGTGCTGCCGAGATCGAGCAGAACTTC.

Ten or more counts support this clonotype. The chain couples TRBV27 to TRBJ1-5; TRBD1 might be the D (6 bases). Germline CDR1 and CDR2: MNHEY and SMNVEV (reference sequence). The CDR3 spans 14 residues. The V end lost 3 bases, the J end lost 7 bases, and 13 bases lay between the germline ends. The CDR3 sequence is CASSLGRGQQPQHF. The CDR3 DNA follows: TGTGCCAGCAGTTTGGGCAGGGGACAACAGCCCCAGCATTTT.